Listed here are 32 T cell receptor beta chains from one sample, sequenced in a study of cytomegalovirus exposure and HLA in healthy donors. Both 60 Vbeta primers and 13 Jbeta primers went into the PCR. Method: immunoSEQ multiplex PCR; TCRdb's copy keeps in-frame clones and lacks some. The data hold some 170,000 clones, with over 60% observed a single time. The sequenced material came from PBMCs. Source of these receptors: a woman aged 25 to 39 in good health and CMV-seronegative.

The chain combines TRBV6-5 with TRBJ2-3, with D perhaps TRBD2 (5 bases). Germline CDR1 and CDR2: MNHEY and SVGAGI. Trimming stripped 8 bases from V and 2 bases from J, with 17 bases between. There are 15 residues in the CDR3. The CDR3 sequence is CASGRSGSPTDTQYF. CDR3 nucleotide sequence: TGTGCCAGCGGAAGGAGCGGATCGCCCACAGATACGCAGTATTTT.

The genes are TRBV2 and TRBJ1-3, with D possibly matching TRBD1 (6 bases). This CDR3 spans 16 amino acids. V lost 6 bases to trimming and J lost 1 base, with 16 bases between them. CDR1 SNHLY and CDR2 FYNNEI come from the germline V gene. The CDR3 is CASRLLEGVSGNTIYF. CDR3 in DNA: TGTGCCAGCAGACTACTAGAGGGGGTATCTGGAAACACCATATATTTT.

This rearrangement joins TRBV10-3 to TRBJ2-2; 7 nucleotides line up with TRBD1. J gave up 6 bases and V 7 bases, and 11 bases lay outside the gene matches. Germline-derived CDR1 and CDR2 are ENHRY and SYGVKD. CDR3 size: 15 residues. The CDR3 loop is CAITATGMGAGELFF. For the CDR3, the DNA is TGTGCCATCACCGCGACAGGGATGGGGGCCGGGGAGCTGTTTTTT.

The rearrangement links TRBV30 to TRBJ1-1; 8 bases are shared with TRBD1. There are 13 residues in the CDR3. V dropped 5 bases and J dropped 6; count of bases not matched to a gene: 8. CDR1 is GTSNPN and CDR2 is SVGIG in the germline V gene (reference sequence). The CDR3: CAWDRGGGPEAFF. DNA of the CDR3: TGTGCCTGGGACAGGGGAGGTGGGCCTGAAGCTTTCTTT.

In the case of this clone: Other DNA sequences in the same sample also yield this CDR3. The genes are TRBV30 and TRBJ2-3; D may be TRBD1 (7 bases). Between the trimmed V and J ends, which lost 2 bases and 3 bases, there was a span of 18 bases. The CDR3 runs to 16 residues. Germline values: CDR1 GTSNPN, CDR2 SVGIG (reference sequence). CDR3 DNA sequence: TGTGCCTGGAGTCCTCCACGACAGGGAGGAACAGATACGCAGTATTTT. This gives the protein CAWSPPRQGGTDTQYF.

The rearrangement uses TRBV5-1 and TRBJ1-6; 7 bases are shared with TRBD1. V shed 7 bases, J shed 11 bases, and the junction held 12 bases outside the gene matches. Germline CDR1 and CDR2: SGHRS and YFSETQ. The CDR3 has 14 amino acids. The CDR3 region is CASRDSRLEAPLHF. The CDR3 nucleotides are TGCGCCAGCCGGGACAGCAGATTGGAAGCACCCCTCCACTTT.

The chain links TRBV4-2 to TRBJ1-4; D remains unclear. The V gene's germline CDR1 is LGHNA and CDR2 YNFKEQ. This CDR3 comprises 14 residues. The V end lost 0 bases, the J end lost 4 bases, and 6 bases lay between the germline ends. CDR3 coding DNA: TGTGCCAGCAGCCAAGACTTGAGTAATGAAAAACTGTTTTTT. It encodes CASSQDLSNEKLFF.

This clone was detected only a few times. The chain uses TRBV7-9 and TRBJ1-5; 7 positions match TRBD1. Germline CDR1 and CDR2: SEHNR and FQNEAQ (reference sequence). With 6 bases clipped from V and 0 bases from J, the junction kept 5 bases outside the gene matches. The CDR3 is 15 amino acids. DNA for the CDR3: TGTGCCAGCAGTATAGGGACAGATAGCAATCAGCCCCAGCATTTT. Translation: CASSIGTDSNQPQHF.

With respect to this clone: The same CDR3 can be traced to other DNA sequences in this sample. This rearrangement joins TRBV30 to TRBJ2-7; D is ambiguous. This CDR3 contains 11 residues. Per germline, CDR1 GTSNPN and CDR2 SVGIG (reference sequence). Trimming left V 5 bases short and J 4 bases short, with 9 bases between. The CDR3 here is CAWGPSYEQYF. As DNA, the CDR3 is TGTGCCTGGGGCCCCAGTTACGAGCAGTACTTC.

The chain has TRBV7-6 and TRBJ2-7; 7 positions agree with TRBD2. Germline V gene data show CDR1 as SGHVS and CDR2 as FNYEAQ. CDR3 length equals 16 residues. J lost 5 bases, V lost 2 bases, and 12 bases had no gene match. CDR3 in DNA: TGTGCCAGCAGCTTAATCGGCGGAGGACGGGGGGACGAGCAGTACTTC. It is translated as CASSLIGGGRGDEQYF.

This clone was seen a single time. This sequence joins TRBV4-1 and TRBJ1-1, with 8 bases that match TRBD1. The junction had 5 bases not matched to a gene; V was cut back by 1 base and J by 1 base. The CDR3 length is 16 residues. Germline-derived CDR1 and CDR2 are MGHRA and YSYEKL. CDR3 DNA: TGCGCCAGCAGCCAAGGACAGGGGACACGGAACACTGAAGCTTTCTTT. This encodes CASSQGQGTRNTEAFF.

The chain recombines TRBV28 with TRBJ1-2; D remains ambiguous. Germline CDR1 MDHEN, CDR2 SYDVKM. There are 14 residues in the CDR3. V dropped 3 bases and J dropped 1 base, with 9 bases sitting between them. In nucleotides, the CDR3 is TGTGCCAGCAGTTTGGTACTGATTAACTATGGCTACACCTTC. Protein sequence: CASSLVLINYGYTF.

The J gene is TRBJ1-2, the V gene TRBV27; D is uncertain. Per germline, CDR1 MNHEY and CDR2 SMNVEV (reference sequence). The CDR3 spans 17 residues. Trimming stripped 6 bases from V and 0 bases from J, with 20 bases between. DNA of the CDR3: TGTGCCAGCAGCCCCGGGCGGGGTTCTTACTCTAACTATGGCTACACCTTC. Translating it yields CASSPGRGSYSNYGYTF.

The V gene is TRBV19, the J gene TRBJ2-1; TRBD2 is a possible D gene (6 bases). Germline values: CDR1 LNHDA, CDR2 SQIVND (reference sequence). The CDR3 is made up of 15 amino acids. The V gene lost 1 base and the J gene lost 5 bases, with 12 bases spanning the gap. The CDR3 DNA is TGTGCCAGTAGTATAGTTAGCGGAGGCCACAATGAGCAGTTCTTC. Translating gives CASSIVSGGHNEQFF.

The rearrangement links TRBV4-3 to TRBJ1-4; TRBD1 agrees at 8 bases. V shed 0 bases and J 7 bases; nucleotides not matched to a gene: 4. Germline-derived CDR1 and CDR2 are LGHNA and YSLEER. This CDR3 has 15 amino acids. The CDR3 DNA sequence: TGCGCCAGCAGCCAAGAGGCAGGGGGCGGTGAAAAACTGTTTTTT. Translation: CASSQEAGGGEKLFF.

The chain uses TRBV7-9 and TRBJ1-5, with D uncertain. There are 12 residues in the CDR3. CDR1 SEHNR and CDR2 FQNEAQ come from the germline V gene (reference sequence). Trimming pared 6 bases from V and 9 bases from J, leaving 12 bases between. The CDR3 spells CASRLEAGPQHF. CDR3 coding DNA: TGTGCCAGCAGACTAGAAGCTGGGCCCCAGCATTTT. The full variable domain, its missing parts supplied by reference TRBV7-9 and TRBJ1-5, is DTGVSQNPRHKITKRGQNVTFRCDPISEHNRLYWYRQTLGQGPEFLTYFQNEAQLEKSRLLSDRFSAERPKGSFSTLEIQRTEQGDSAMYLCASRLEAGPQHFGDGTRLSIL.

This chain connects TRBV6-1 to TRBJ1-5; 8 bases match TRBD1. V lost 10 bases, J lost 4 bases, and 6 bases stayed unmatched. Germline CDR1 MNHNS, CDR2 SASEGT. CDR3 length equals 13 residues. Here the CDR3 reads CATRQGNNQPQHF. The CDR3 nucleotides read TGTGCCACTCGACAGGGGAATAATCAGCCCCAGCATTTT.

The rearrangement uses TRBV5-5 and TRBJ1-2; 9 bases map to TRBD1. This CDR3 has 15 residues. Germline lookup yields CDR1 SGHKS and CDR2 YYEKEE (reference sequence). With 3 bases clipped from V and 6 bases from J, the junction kept 9 bases outside the gene matches. The CDR3 coding sequence is TGTGCCAGCAGCTCTGACCCGGGACAGGGTCATGGCTACACCTTC. Translating gives CASSSDPGQGHGYTF.

This clone was seen a single time. The V gene is TRBV29-1, the J gene TRBJ1-2, with 7 bases lining up with TRBD1. The CDR3 is made up of 10 amino acids. CDR1 is SQVTM and CDR2 is ANQGSEA in the germline V gene. V lost 5 bases to trimming and J lost 8 bases; unmatched junction nucleotides: 2. The CDR3, as DNA: TGCAGCGTTAGGACAGGCGGCTACACCTTC. Amino acids: CSVRTGGYTF. Supplemented by reference TRBV29-1 and TRBJ1-2, the full variable domain reads SAVISQKPSRDICQRGTSLTIQCQVDSQVTMMFWYRQQPGQSLTLIATANQGSEATYESGFVIDKFPISRPNLTFSTLTVSNMSPEDSSIYLCSVRTGGYTFGSGTRLTVV.

Here the CDR3 reads CASSEIHRGDGFF. The CDR3 DNA is TGTGCCAGCAGTGAAATACACCGGGGAGACGGTTTCTTT. The chain has TRBV6-1 and TRBJ1-1; no definite D call. Looked up from germline, CDR1 is MNHNS and CDR2 is SASEGT. The ends were cut back, 2 bases at V and 13 bases at J, with 17 bases in the middle. The CDR3 spans 13 residues.

This clone was counted only a few times. The rearrangement uses TRBV11-2 and TRBJ2-1; no firm D call. Germline values: CDR1 SGHAT, CDR2 FQNNGV. The CDR3 is 14 amino acids. Deletions cut 5 bases from V and 9 bases from J, with 17 bases between. The CDR3 loop reads CASSRNLFRSEQFF. The CDR3 nucleotides are TGTGCCAGCAGCCGTAACTTGTTCCGTAGTGAGCAGTTCTTC.

The chain joins TRBV6-6 to TRBJ2-1; 7 positions agree with TRBD2. The CDR3 has 13 amino acids. The trim removed 6 bases at V and 8 bases at J, leaving 7 bases unmatched. The germline V gene has CDR1 MNHNY and CDR2 SVGAGI (reference sequence). CDR3 nucleotides: TGTGCCAGCAGGGTGGGGGGGGTCGATGAGCAGTTCTTC. Translation gives CASRVGGVDEQFF.

This clone has only a few counts. The gene calls are TRBV5-5 and TRBJ2-7; D remains ambiguous. Trimming removed 1 base at V and 3 bases at J, with 14 bases between. The CDR3 sequence is 15 residues long. Germline CDR1 reads SGHKS; CDR2 reads YYEKEE (reference sequence). The CDR3 DNA follows: TGTGCCAGCAGCTTGACGAGCCTCAATAACTACGAGCAGTACTTC. Its translation: CASSLTSLNNYEQYF.

The rearrangement links TRBV5-4 to TRBJ1-3; 7 bases are a match to TRBD1. The V gene's germline CDR1 is SGHNT and CDR2 YYREEE (reference sequence). The junction had 5 bases not matched to a gene; V was cut back by 4 bases and J by 4 bases. This CDR3 contains 14 residues. The DNA of the CDR3 is TGTGCCAGCAGCCTGAAGGGGGCCGGAAACACCATATATTTT. As protein: CASSLKGAGNTIYF.

The CDR3 region is CASSMTANYPSYEQYF. The CDR3 coding sequence is TGTGCCAGTAGTATGACAGCCAACTACCCCTCCTACGAGCAGTACTTC. The chain joins TRBV19 to TRBJ2-7; a weak D match, TRBD1 (5 bases). The CDR3 is 16 amino acids. From germline, CDR1 is LNHDA and CDR2 SQIVND (reference sequence). The germline V and J ends were trimmed by 3 bases and 0 bases, with 15 bases remaining between them.

V gene TRBV28 combines with J gene TRBJ1-5; tentatively, D is TRBD1 (5 bases). The CDR3 sequence is 15 residues long. V was shortened by 2 bases and J by 3 bases, with 11 bases between the two germline ends. The germline CDR1 and CDR2 sequences are MDHEN and SYDVKM. CDR3 sequence reads: CASSLSWGTNQPQHF. Here the CDR3 DNA reads TGTGCCAGCAGTTTAAGTTGGGGCACCAATCAGCCCCAGCATTTT.

The rearrangement joins TRBV28 to TRBJ2-7, with D possibly being TRBD2 (5 bases). The CDR3 has 12 amino acids. With 6 bases removed from V and 7 bases from J, the gap between germline ends came to 13 bases. In germline, CDR1 is MDHEN, CDR2 SYDVKM. The CDR3 nucleotides read TGTGCCAGCAGCTTGGGAGACCAAGAGCAGTACTTC. It specifies CASSLGDQEQYF.

A few counts support this clone. V is TRBV27 and J is TRBJ2-1; 7 bases are a match to TRBD2. Trimming at V came to 4 bases and at J to 0 bases, leaving 3 bases not matched to a gene. This CDR3 is 15 amino acids long. Germline CDR1 reads MNHEY; CDR2 reads SMNVEV (reference sequence). CDR3 sequence (DNA): TGTGCCAGCAGTTCTTGGGACTACTCCTACAATGAGCAGTTCTTC. It encodes CASSSWDYSYNEQFF.

This chain links TRBV6-1 with TRBJ2-7; 8 positions match TRBD1. Germline loops: CDR1 MNHNS, CDR2 SASEGT. J was trimmed by 2 bases and V by 7 bases; bases with no gene match: 7. The CDR3 runs to 14 residues. This chain's CDR3 is CASTQGQATYEQYF. CDR3 sequence (DNA): TGTGCCAGCACCCAGGGACAGGCCACCTACGAGCAGTACTTC.

V and J are TRBV7-2 and TRBJ1-2; the D is unclear. Germline V gives CDR1 SGHTA, CDR2 FQGNSA. V lost 1 base, J lost 0 bases, and 9 bases lay in between. CDR3 length: 15 residues. In DNA, the CDR3 is TGTGCCAGCAGCTTAGGGAGGGCAGCTAACTATGGCTACACCTTC. This translates into CASSLGRAANYGYTF. Complete variable domain (other parts from reference TRBV7-2 and TRBJ1-2): GAGVSQSPSNKVTEKGKDVELRCDPISGHTALYWYRQSLGQGLEFLIYFQGNSAPDKSGLPSDRFSAERTGGSVSTLTIQRTQQEDSAVYLCASSLGRAANYGYTFGSGTRLTVV.

The rearrangement uses TRBV13 and TRBJ2-1, with 8 bases lining up with TRBD1. Trimming cost V 3 bases and J 3 bases; bases outside gene matches: 1. Germline V gene data show CDR1 as PRHDT and CDR2 as FYEKMQ (reference sequence). This CDR3 has 14 residues. The CDR3 sequence is CASSFDRGYNEQFF. CDR3 sequence (DNA): TGTGCCAGCAGCTTCGACAGGGGCTACAATGAGCAGTTCTTC. The whole variable domain, remainder taken from reference TRBV13 and TRBJ2-1, is AAGVIQSPRHLIKEKRETATLKCYPIPRHDTVYWYQQGPGQDPQFLISFYEKMQSDKGSIPDRFSAQQFSDYHSELNMSSLELGDSALYFCASSFDRGYNEQFFGPGTRLTVL.

The V and J genes are TRBV5-4 and TRBJ2-5, with TRBD2 as a possible D gene (5 bases). The CDR3 is made up of 14 amino acids. CDR1 and CDR2 (germline): SGHNT, YYREEE (reference sequence). The V end lost 0 bases, the J end lost 1 base, and 7 bases lay between the germline ends. This CDR3 is CASSLGTSQETQYF. The DNA of the CDR3 is TGTGCCAGCAGCTTGGGTACTAGCCAAGAGACCCAGTACTTC.